This T cell receptor (beta chain) was identified during a study of response to subunit inactivated influenza vaccine (dated 2018 in TCRdb). Background on the whole study: Deep quantitative profiling of the T cell receptor repertoire was used in the study to follow responses to a trivalent subunit inactivated influenza vaccine. Broad study findings and their caveats: It was suggested by the authors that each seasonal influenza vaccination may recruit only a limited number of new T cells.

The library was produced with RT-PCR. The instrument given in TCRdb is Illumina HiSeq 2500. The raw public data were reprocessed by TCRdb itself: fastp quality trimming at Q25, MiXCR clonotype calling, in-frame beta chains only. Entries are consolidated by CDR3 protein sequence, retaining the most common genes and DNA. The sample table lists about 650,000 distinct CDR3 sequences, around 15% of them with a count of one. In total, the top ten clones hold about 7.6% of the sample. Between the V and J ends, shortened by 5 bases and 5 bases respectively, the junction contains 18 bases. Reading from cysteine to phenylalanine, the CDR3 counts 15 amino acids. The entry retains the CDR3 DNA only, 45 bases that are in frame from base 1. Based on the germline V gene, the CDR1 and CDR2 sequences are MNHEY and SVGEGT. This clonotype was recorded a few times. No antigen is known for it. One base away there is no much larger clone; base qualities are not given.

The sequence joins TRBV6-2 or TRBV6-3 to TRBJ1-1; a weak D assignment points to TRBD1 (5 bases agree). The clonotype comes from a man over 45 who received an inactivated influenza vaccine. Donor details come from another sample of the same person, matched by shared clones. This material consisted of PBMCs from blood, taken 14 days before vaccination. DNA sequence: TGTGCCAGCAGTAGGATCAGGGCCCTGGGGACTGAAGCTTTCTTT. This is translated as CASSRIRALGTEAFF.